This T cell receptor beta chain was identified during a study of T cells after yellow fever vaccination. MiXCR, applied by TCRdb to the 5' RACE reads, yields one record per CDR3 protein. The top ten hold more than 0.55% of the sample, which has 150,000 or so distinct CDR3 sequences, approximately 6.6% seen once. The table lists this clonotype with many counts. This CDR3 is built from 16 residues. Germline-derived CDR1 and CDR2 are SEHNR and FQNEAQ (reference sequence). V dropped 5 bases and J dropped 0 bases, with 11 bases sitting between them. The origin of this receptor is a man aged 25 to 40 who received the YFV17D yellow fever vaccine. This rearrangement joins TRBV7-9 to TRBJ1-6; perhaps TRBD1 as D (5 bases). Material: CD4+ T cells sorted from PBMCs, obtained 10 days after the yellow fever booster vaccination. The CDR3 region has the DNA TGTGCCAGCAGCAGGGACTCTAGCTCCTATAATTCACCCCTCCACTTT. It translates to CASSRDSSSYNSPLHF.